The next 9 T cell receptor beta chains were all read from a single sample in a study of shared clonotypes between healthy human individuals. Produced via immunoSEQ multiplex PCR; TCRdb's table is partial and in-frame only. There are hundreds of thousands of clones in the sample; around 77% occur only once, and around 12% lies in the top ten. What was sequenced was PBMCs. The receptor source for this set is a woman in her 40s in good health. Some clones in this sample may be carry-over from other donors' samples.

This chain connects TRBV5-1 to TRBJ2-1, with TRBD2 matching over 10 bases. Germline V lookup: CDR1 SGHRS, CDR2 YFSETQ. The CDR3 extends over 14 amino acids. V gave up 4 bases and J gave up 10 bases; unmatched junction bases: 8. This CDR3 is CASSPSGLASEQFF. For the CDR3, the DNA is TGCGCCAGCAGCCCCTCGGGACTAGCGAGCGAGCAGTTCTTC.

The gene calls are TRBV7-9 and TRBJ2-2; the match to TRBD1 covers 10 bases. V lost 5 bases, J lost 5 bases, and 8 bases stayed unmatched. Germline CDR1 reads SEHNR; CDR2 reads FQNEAQ (reference sequence). This CDR3 spans 16 amino acids. The CDR3, as DNA: TGTGCCAGCAGCCAACAACCGGGACAGGGGACCGGGGAGCTGTTTTTT. It yields the protein CASSQQPGQGTGELFF.

The chain joins TRBV28 to TRBJ1-2, with D possibly matching TRBD1 (6 bases). V shed 6 bases and J shed 3 bases, with 17 bases lying between them. The CDR3 runs to 15 residues. The germline CDR1 and CDR2 sequences are MDHEN and SYDVKM. The DNA for the CDR3 is TGTGCCAGCAGCCCCTCGGGGGGGCTTGACTATGGCTACACCTTC. Encoded protein: CASSPSGGLDYGYTF.

The chain joins TRBV5-1 to TRBJ1-4; possibly TRBD1 for D (5 bases). The CDR3 is 14 residues long. Deletions cut 3 bases from V and 7 bases from J, with 13 bases between. Germline V lookup: CDR1 SGHRS, CDR2 YFSETQ. The CDR3 DNA reads TGCGCCAGCAGCTCCCCCGAGACAGCTGAAAAACTGTTTTTT. It specifies CASSSPETAEKLFF.

The V gene is TRBV7-2, the J gene TRBJ2-7, with 7 bases that match TRBD1. Germline CDR1 is SGHTA and CDR2 is FQGNSA. J lost 9 bases, V lost 5 bases, and 13 bases had no gene match. The CDR3 runs to 14 residues. The CDR3 bases are TGTGCCAGCAGCACGGGGACAGAGGGAAGTAGGCAGTACTTC. The encoded protein is CASSTGTEGSRQYF.

In this sample, this clone turned up once. V and J are TRBV5-1 and TRBJ2-1; maybe TRBD2 (5 bases). The CDR3 consists of 15 residues. V lost 0 bases and J lost 3, with 10 bases in between. The germline V gene encodes CDR1 SGHRS and CDR2 YFSETQ. The CDR3 loop is CASSLVQEVYNEQFF. CDR3 sequence (DNA): TGCGCCAGCAGCTTGGTTCAGGAGGTCTACAATGAGCAGTTCTTC. The variable domain in full, completed from reference TRBV5-1 and TRBJ2-1, reads KAGVTQTPRYLIKTRGQQVTLSCSPISGHRSVSWYQQTPGQGLQFLFEYFSETQRNKGNFPGRFSGRQFSNSRSEMNVSTLELGDSALYLCASSLVQEVYNEQFFGPGTRLTVL.

This chain's CDR3 is CASSIQGENTEAFF. For the CDR3, the DNA is TGTGCCAGCTCGATACAAGGGGAGAACACTGAAGCTTTCTTT. V gene TRBV18 combines with J gene TRBJ1-1, with D perhaps TRBD1 (5 bases). This CDR3 region has 14 residues. Trimming stripped 6 bases from V and 1 base from J, with 12 bases between. Germline CDR1 is KGHSH and CDR2 is LQKENI.

This chain connects TRBV5-6 to TRBJ2-5; 11 nucleotides agree with TRBD2. The germline CDR1 and CDR2 sequences are SGHDT and YYEEEE. Unmatched junction bases numbered 3, after V lost 4 bases and J lost 1 base. The CDR3 contains 15 residues. In DNA, the CDR3 is TGTGCCAGCAGCGGGACTAGCGGACCCCAAGAGACCCAGTACTTC. Amino acids: CASSGTSGPQETQYF.

The chain carries TRBV18 and TRBJ2-3; D possibly corresponds to TRBD2 (7 bases). V lost 3 bases to trimming and J lost 7 bases, with 11 bases between them. The V gene's germline CDR1 is KGHSH and CDR2 LQKENI. The CDR3 consists of 13 residues. CDR3 bases: TGTGCCAGCTCACCCGGGGGGCAAAATACGCAGTATTTT. Its protein is CASSPGGQNTQYF.